The rows below give T cell receptor beta chains drawn from one sample of a study of brain T cells in children with intractable seizures. Generated by immunoSEQ multiplex PCR, the TCRdb table keeps only in-frame clones and is missing some. The table records about 340,000 clones, about 94% of them present only once. The material was peripheral blood, obtained 5 to 6 months after surgery. These receptors were collected from a boy younger than two with tuberous sclerosis and intractable seizures. Both conserved end residues are part of each CDR3. Only part of the rows carry a size: once, few, many, or a class if the clone is expanded.

TRBV6-5,NA,TRBJ2-3,CASSQIGTSDTQYF
TRBV2,NA,TRBJ2-2,CASRGWDTGELFF
TRBV27,NA,TRBJ2-7,CASSLAAGIYEQYF
TRBV9,NA,TRBJ2-3,CASSVRGGAGTDTQYF
TRBV4-1,once,TRBJ2-2,CASSQDRTLGGELFF
TRBV11-2,NA,TRBJ2-7,CASSSLSGMWAEQYF
TRBV6-5,NA,TRBJ1-1,CATRGARNTEAFF
TRBV7-8,NA,TRBJ1-4,CASSRGPRREKLFF
TRBV5-1,NA,TRBJ2-7,CASSRTSGPYEQYF
TRBV11-2,NA,TRBJ1-4,CASSLDGRARPTNEKLFF
TRBV9,NA,TRBJ2-3,CASSVARAGDTQYF
TRBV20-1,NA,TRBJ2-7,CSASTTVSSYEQYF
TRBV2,NA,TRBJ1-2,CASWDTNYGYTF
TRBV4-2,NA,TRBJ1-5,CASSPGQGPPNQPQHF
TRBV25-1,once,TRBJ1-6,CASSEWGGMSSPLHF
TRBV6-5,NA,TRBJ1-2,CASSSTGVSHGYTF
TRBV4-1,NA,TRBJ2-1,CASSPRERDFYNEQFF
TRBV5-1,NA,TRBJ1-3,CASSVGQGLSGNTIYF
TRBV14,NA,TRBJ2-2,CASSPRGGGAPPGELFF
TRBV7-8,NA,TRBJ1-4,CASSRGSREKLFF
TRBV11-2,NA,TRBJ2-7,CASSLLAAYEQYF
TRBV6-6,NA,TRBJ1-2,CASSYSGTYGYTF
TRBV6-5,few,TRBJ2-2,CASAPSIRNTGELFF
TRBV11-2,NA,TRBJ1-1,CASSLRDRHEAFF
TRBV7-2,NA,TRBJ1-6,CASSSYFYGRGDSPLHF
TRBV7-9,NA,TRBJ2-1,CASSLMGRNNEQFF
TRBV5-4,NA,TRBJ2-1,CASSLVGGGLDEQFF
TRBV2,NA,TRBJ1-6,CASGGTGNSPLHF
TRBV7-2,NA,TRBJ1-1,CASSSAGTGGPLDTEAFF
TRBV19,NA,TRBJ2-5,CASSIWWDSGLAGEETQYF
TRBV20-1,NA,TRBJ2-1,CSASKGDDYNEQFF
TRBV6-6,NA,TRBJ2-1,CASSPHRDSHNEQFF
TRBV5-1,NA,TRBJ2-1,CASSLPQGAYNEQFF
TRBV5-1,NA,TRBJ1-1,CASSPGGQVRTEAFF
TRBV24-1,NA,TRBJ2-1,CATTQPRRAHEQFF
TRBV27,NA,TRBJ1-1,CASSLGGGATEAFF
TRBV5-4,once,TRBJ2-7,CASSRAGGSISYEQYF
TRBV7-8,NA,TRBJ2-5,CASSQERWETQYF
TRBV6-6,NA,TRBJ1-6,CASSYEGEFQNSPLHF
TRBV5-4,NA,TRBJ1-2,CASSRDRTNYGYTF
TRBV11-2,NA,TRBJ2-1,CASSSTSRGDEQFF
TRBV19,NA,TRBJ1-1,CASTFGLSEAFF
TRBV19,once,TRBJ2-1,CASSIWREKNEQFF
TRBV11-3,NA,TRBJ2-1,CASRFRLAGSPNEQFF
TRBV4-1,NA,TRBJ2-2,CASSFDGNTGELFF
TRBV19,NA,TRBJ1-2,CASTTGAYGYTF
TRBV3-1/TRBV3-2,NA,TRBJ1-2,CASSLPGQGMKADGYTF
TRBV6-1,NA,TRBJ2-7,CASSEYLRGQGGQYF
TRBV30,NA,TRBJ2-5,CAWRQGKETQYF
TRBV9,NA,TRBJ2-1,CASSVSWRGAPYNEQFF
TRBV28,NA,TRBJ1-4,CASSHYTRLGVYNEKLFF
TRBV5-1,NA,TRBJ2-2,CASSSPWSGTGELFF
TRBV5-1,once,TRBJ1-5,CASSPGFSRQPQHF
TRBV11-2,NA,TRBJ2-3,CASSSTSGGLLGTQYF
TRBV20-1,NA,TRBJ1-2,CSAPSGYTF
TRBV2,NA,TRBJ1-6,CASRAPFGVLNSPLHF
TRBV3-1/TRBV3-2,NA,TRBJ2-7,CASSQGMEQYF